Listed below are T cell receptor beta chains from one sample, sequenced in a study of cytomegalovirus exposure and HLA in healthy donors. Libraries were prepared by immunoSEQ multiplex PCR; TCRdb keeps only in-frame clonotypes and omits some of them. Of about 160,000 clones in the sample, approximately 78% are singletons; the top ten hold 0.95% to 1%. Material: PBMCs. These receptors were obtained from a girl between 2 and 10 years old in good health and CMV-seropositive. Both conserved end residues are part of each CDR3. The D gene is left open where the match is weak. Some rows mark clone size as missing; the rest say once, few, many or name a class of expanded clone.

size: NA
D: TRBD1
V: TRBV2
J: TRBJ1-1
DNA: TGTGCCAGCATAGACAGGGGGCTCACTGAAGCTTTCTTT
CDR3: CASIDRGLTEAFF

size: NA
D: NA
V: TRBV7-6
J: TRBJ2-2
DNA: TGTGCCAGCAGCTTATACCCCGGTGGCGCAGGGTCCGGGGAGCTGTTTTTT
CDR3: CASSLYPGGAGSGELFF

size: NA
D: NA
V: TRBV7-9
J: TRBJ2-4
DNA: TGTGCCAGCAGCCTACCGAAAAACATTCAGTACTTC
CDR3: CASSLPKNIQYF

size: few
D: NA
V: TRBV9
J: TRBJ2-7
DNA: TGTGCCAGCAGCGCACCCATCAGCTACGAGCAGTACTTC
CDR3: CASSAPISYEQYF

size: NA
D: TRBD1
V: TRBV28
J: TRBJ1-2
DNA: TGTGCCAGCAGTTATTGGCAGGGGGCGGATGGCTACACCTTC
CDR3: CASSYWQGADGYTF

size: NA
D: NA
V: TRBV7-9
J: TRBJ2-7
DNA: TGTGCCAGCAGCCCGTCATGGGGTAGCGGCGCCTACGAGCAGTACTTC
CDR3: CASSPSWGSGAYEQYF

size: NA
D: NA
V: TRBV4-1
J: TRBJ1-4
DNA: TGCGCCAGCAGCCAAAGGGGTGAGGATGAAAAACTGTTTTTT
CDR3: CASSQRGEDEKLFF

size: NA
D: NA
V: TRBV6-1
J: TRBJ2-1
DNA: TGTGCCAGCAACCCACGGAGTCTTTACAATGAGCAGTTCTTC
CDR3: CASNPRSLYNEQFF

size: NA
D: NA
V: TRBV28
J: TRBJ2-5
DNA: TGTGCCAGCAGTTTGAACCTTAGTAGCGGATACCAAGAGACCCAGTACTTC
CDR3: CASSLNLSSGYQETQYF

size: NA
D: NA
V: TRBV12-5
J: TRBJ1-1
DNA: TGTGCTAGTGGTTTGAGCCGTACTGAAGCTTTCTTT
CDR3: CASGLSRTEAFF

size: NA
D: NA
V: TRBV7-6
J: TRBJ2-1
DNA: TGTGCCAGCAGCTTAGGGGGGCCGGGTTCCTACAATGAGCAGTTCTTC
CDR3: CASSLGGPGSYNEQFF

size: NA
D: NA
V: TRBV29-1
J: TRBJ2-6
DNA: TGCAGCGTCGGGGATCCCGCTGGGGCCAACGTCCTGACTTTC
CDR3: CSVGDPAGANVLTF

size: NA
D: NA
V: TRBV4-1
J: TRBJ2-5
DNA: TGCGCCAGCAGCCAAATTGGGCCAGGGGTCCAAGAGACCCAGTACTTC
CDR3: CASSQIGPGVQETQYF

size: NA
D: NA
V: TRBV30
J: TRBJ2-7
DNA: TGTGCCCTTAGTACGGGTTACGAGCAGTACTTC
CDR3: CALSTGYEQYF

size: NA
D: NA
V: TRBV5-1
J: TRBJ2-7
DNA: TGCGCCAGCAGCTTGGCCCCGGACGAGCAGTACTTC
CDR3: CASSLAPDEQYF

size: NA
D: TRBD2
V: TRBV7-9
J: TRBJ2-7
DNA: TGTTCCAGCAGCCATGACTCCGAGCGGGACTTAGACGAGCAGTACTTC
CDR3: CSSSHDSERDLDEQYF

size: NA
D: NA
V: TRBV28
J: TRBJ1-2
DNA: TGTGCCAGCAGTTTATCCCTGGGGAGGGGTCATGGCTACACCTTC
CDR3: CASSLSLGRGHGYTF

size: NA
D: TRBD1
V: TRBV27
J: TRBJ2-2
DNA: TGTGCCAGCAGCGACAGGGGCATCGGGGAGCTGTTTTTT
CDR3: CASSDRGIGELFF

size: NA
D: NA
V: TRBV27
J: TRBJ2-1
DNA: TGTGCCAGCAGTTGGAACCGAGCGGGCTACAATGAGCAGTTCTTC
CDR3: CASSWNRAGYNEQFF

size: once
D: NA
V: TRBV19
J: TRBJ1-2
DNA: TGTGCCAGTAGCGACCGGACAGCCACCTATGGCTACACCTTC
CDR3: CASSDRTATYGYTF

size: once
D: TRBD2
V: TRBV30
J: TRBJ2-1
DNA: TGTGCCTGGGAAGGCCCGGGGCTAGCGGGCTATGAGCAGTTCTTC
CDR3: CAWEGPGLAGYEQFF

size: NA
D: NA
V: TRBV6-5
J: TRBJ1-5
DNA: TGTGCCAGCAGCCGGAGCACCAATCAGCCCCAGCATTTT
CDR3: CASSRSTNQPQHF

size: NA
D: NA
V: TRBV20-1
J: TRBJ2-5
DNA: TGCAGTGCTAGTCAGGAGACCCAGTACTTC
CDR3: CSASQETQYF

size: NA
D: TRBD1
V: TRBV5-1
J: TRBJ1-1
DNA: TGCGCCAGCAGCTTGGCTAGGGACAGCATGAACACTGAAGCTTTCTTT
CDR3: CASSLARDSMNTEAFF

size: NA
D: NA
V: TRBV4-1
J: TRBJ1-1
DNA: TGCGCCAGCAGCCAAGAGCCTTTGGGGGCGAACACTGAAGCTTTCTTT
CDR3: CASSQEPLGANTEAFF

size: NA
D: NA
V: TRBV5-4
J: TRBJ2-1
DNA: TGTGCCAGCAGCCCCACGGGTTCCTACAATGAGCAGTTCTTC
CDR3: CASSPTGSYNEQFF

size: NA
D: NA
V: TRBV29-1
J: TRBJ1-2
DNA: TGCAGCGTTGAACCGGGACACAACTATGGCTACACCTTC
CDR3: CSVEPGHNYGYTF

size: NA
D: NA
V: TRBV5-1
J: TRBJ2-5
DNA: TGCGCCAGCAGCCCTCGGACAGGGAGGGATGAGACCCAGTACTTC
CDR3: CASSPRTGRDETQYF

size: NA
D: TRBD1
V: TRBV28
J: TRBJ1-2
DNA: TGTGCCAGCAGGATCACAGGGGTAAGGGGCTACACCTTC
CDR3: CASRITGVRGYTF

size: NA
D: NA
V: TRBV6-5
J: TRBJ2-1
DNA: TGTGCCAGCAGTTACTCGACCGGCAGGCGTCGCAATGAGCAGTTCTTC
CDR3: CASSYSTGRRRNEQFF

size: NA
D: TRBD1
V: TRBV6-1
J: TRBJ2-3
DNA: TGTGCCAGCAGTGATCCCGCCGGGACAGGAAGCACAGATACGCAGTATTTT
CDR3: CASSDPAGTGSTDTQYF

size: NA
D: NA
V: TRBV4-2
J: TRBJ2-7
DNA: TGTGCCAGCAGCCAAGATTTTTTGAGTTCTAGCTATACTCCTTACGCTGGGACTCCTTACGAGCAGTACTTC
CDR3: CASSQDFLSSSYTPYAGTPYEQYF

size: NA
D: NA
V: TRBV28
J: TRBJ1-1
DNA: TGTGCCAGCAGTTTGATGATGGGGGAAACAGGGAAAGACTGGAATGAAGCTTTCTTT
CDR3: CASSLMMGETGKDWNEAFF

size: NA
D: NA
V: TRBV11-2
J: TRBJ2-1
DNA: TGTGCCAGCAGCTTAGGAGGGTCCTACAATGAGCAGTTCTTC
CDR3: CASSLGGSYNEQFF

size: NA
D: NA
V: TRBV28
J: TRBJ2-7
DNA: TGTGCCAGCAGTTTTCAGGGGACGACCTACGAGCAGTACTTC
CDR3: CASSFQGTTYEQYF

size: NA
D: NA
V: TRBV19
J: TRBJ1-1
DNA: TGTGCCAGTAGGGGACAGAACACTGAAGCTTTCTTT
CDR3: CASRGQNTEAFF

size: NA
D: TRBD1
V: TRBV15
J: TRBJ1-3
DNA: TGTGCCACCACACGGGACAGGGGAAACACCATATATTTT
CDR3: CATTRDRGNTIYF

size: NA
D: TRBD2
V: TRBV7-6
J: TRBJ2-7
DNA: TGTGCCAGCAGCTCCCTCGGACTAGCGGGAACGGGGGAGCAGTACTTC
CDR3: CASSSLGLAGTGEQYF

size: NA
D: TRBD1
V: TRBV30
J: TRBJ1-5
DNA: TGTGCCTGGAGTCCTAAGGGGACAGCAAACAATCAGCCCCAGCATTTT
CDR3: CAWSPKGTANNQPQHF

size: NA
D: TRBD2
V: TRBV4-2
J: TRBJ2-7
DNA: TGTGCCAGCAGCCACACCTACGCCTCGGGCGGGAGGGCCGAGCAGTACTTC
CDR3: CASSHTYASGGRAEQYF

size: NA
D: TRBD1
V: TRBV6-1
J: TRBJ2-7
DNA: TGTGCCAGCAGTGGTCCGGGACAGTTCATCTACGAGCAGTACTTC
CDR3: CASSGPGQFIYEQYF

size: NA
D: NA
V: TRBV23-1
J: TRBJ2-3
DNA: TGCGCCAGCAGCCCGGAGGGGGGGGATACGCAGTATTTT
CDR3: CASSPEGGDTQYF

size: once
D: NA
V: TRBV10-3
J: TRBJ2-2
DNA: TGTGCCATCCAGCCTCTAGGCACCGGGGAGCTGTTTTTT
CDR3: CAIQPLGTGELFF

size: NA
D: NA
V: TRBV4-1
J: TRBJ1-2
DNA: TGCGCCAGCAGCGAAGTGGCGGATTCGTCTGGCTACACCTTC
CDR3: CASSEVADSSGYTF

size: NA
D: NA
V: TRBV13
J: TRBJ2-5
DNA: TGTGCCAGCAGCGCCCCTGTGGGAGAAGAGACCCAGTACTTC
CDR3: CASSAPVGEETQYF

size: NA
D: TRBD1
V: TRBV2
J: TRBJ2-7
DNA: TGTGCCAGCAGTGTGACAGGGACGATCTACGAGCAGTACTTC
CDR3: CASSVTGTIYEQYF

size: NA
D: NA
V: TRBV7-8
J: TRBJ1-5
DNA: TGTGCCAGCAGCTTAGGTGCACAGGGATGGGGCAATCAGCCCCAGCATTTT
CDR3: CASSLGAQGWGNQPQHF

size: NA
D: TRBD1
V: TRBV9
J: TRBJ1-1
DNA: TGTGCCAGCAGCGCGCCTGACCGGGACAGAACTAGGATGAACACTGAAGCTTTCTTT
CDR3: CASSAPDRDRTRMNTEAFF

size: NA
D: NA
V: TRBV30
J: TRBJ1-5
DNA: TGTGCCTGGAGTGTTAAGCGGGACAGCAATCAGCCCCAGCATTTT
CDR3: CAWSVKRDSNQPQHF

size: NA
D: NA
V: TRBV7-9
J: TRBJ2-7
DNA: TGTGCCAGCAGCTTTGCGGCGGGCGAGCAGTACTTC
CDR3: CASSFAAGEQYF

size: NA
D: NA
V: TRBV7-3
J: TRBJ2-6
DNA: TGTGCCAGCACCTTAGGGGCCCCCTATAGCGGGGCCAACGTCCTGACTTTC
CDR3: CASTLGAPYSGANVLTF

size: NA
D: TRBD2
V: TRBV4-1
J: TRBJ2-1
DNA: TGCGCCAGCAGCCAAGATCCTAGCGGGAGCGACAATGAGCAGTTCTTC
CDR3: CASSQDPSGSDNEQFF

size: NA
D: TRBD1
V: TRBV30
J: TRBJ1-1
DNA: TGTGCCTGGAGTGGACAGGGCAACACTGAAGCTTTCTTT
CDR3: CAWSGQGNTEAFF

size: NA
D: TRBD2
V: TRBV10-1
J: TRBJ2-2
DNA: TGCGCCAGCAGTCGAGGACTAGCGGGAGGGGCGAACACCGGGGAGCTGTTTTTT
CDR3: CASSRGLAGGANTGELFF

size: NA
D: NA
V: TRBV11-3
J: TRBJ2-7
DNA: TGTGCCAGCAGCTTAGGCAGGGCCTACGAGCAGTACTTC
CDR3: CASSLGRAYEQYF